The 18 T cell receptor beta chains below were found in one sample sequenced in a study of Ad26.COV2.S vaccination and SARS-CoV-2 variants. The treatment here: 19 received Ad26.COV2.S at low or high dose, single or two shots; 5 received placebo; per-sample allocation not given. The samples date from day 63 after the first vaccine or placebo injection. Only in-frame clones appear in the TCRdb table, and some are missing; sequencing was by immunoSEQ multiplex PCR. Of 400,000 to 500,000 clones listed, about 88% are singletons. Sample: peripheral blood, taken in a trial of Ad26.COV2.S vaccine versus placebo. These receptors all come from a person between 18 and 59 years old who received the Ad26.COV2.S COVID-19 vaccine or a placebo.

The chain is built from TRBV5-6 and TRBJ1-4; D remains ambiguous. Germline V gene data show CDR1 as SGHDT and CDR2 as YYEEEE. The V and J ends lost 0 bases and 5 bases respectively, with 8 bases between them. This CDR3 is 14 amino acids long. The CDR3 reads CASSLVERNEKLFF. In nucleotides, the CDR3 is TGTGCCAGCAGCTTGGTGGAGCGGAATGAAAAACTGTTTTTT.

The chain recombines TRBV7-2 with TRBJ1-2; D is unclear. V lost 2 bases and J lost 8, with 12 bases in between. The V gene's germline CDR1 is SGHTA and CDR2 FQGNSA. CDR3 length equals 13 residues. For the CDR3, the DNA is TGTGCCAGCAGCTTATTGGGTCCAGCAGGCTACACCTTC. It translates to CASSLLGPAGYTF.

The CDR3 region has the DNA TGTGCCAGCAGCTTACGTCCTTCTGCCAATGAGCAGTTCTTC. The encoded protein is CASSLRPSANEQFF. The chain carries TRBV7-3 and TRBJ2-1; D gene ambiguous. Germline V lookup: CDR1 SGHTA, CDR2 FQGTGA. V was pared by 2 bases and J by 6 bases, with 11 bases between. CDR3 size: 14 residues.

This rearrangement joins TRBV10-2 to TRBJ2-4; possibly TRBD1 or TRBD2 for D (6 bases each). The germline gives CDR1 WSHSY, CDR2 SAAADI. V was trimmed by 9 bases and J by 7 bases, leaving 13 bases between them. There are 12 residues in the CDR3. In DNA form, the CDR3 reads TGCGCCAGTGGAGGGGGTCGGAACATTCAGTACTTC. Protein: CASGGGRNIQYF.

V gene TRBV5-1 combines with J gene TRBJ2-5, with TRBD2 matching over 14 bases. Germline trimming cut 4 bases from V and 4 bases from J; bases unmatched to any gene: 9. CDR3 length: 17 amino acids. Germline CDR1 and CDR2: SGHRS and YFSETQ. CDR3 in DNA: TGCGCCAGCAGCATAATAGAGACTAGCGGGGGGGCAGAGACCCAGTACTTC. It encodes CASSIIETSGGAETQYF. Combining the CDR3 with reference TRBV5-1 and TRBJ2-5 gives the whole variable domain KAGVTQTPRYLIKTRGQQVTLSCSPISGHRSVSWYQQTPGQGLQFLFEYFSETQRNKGNFPGRFSGRQFSNSRSEMNVSTLELGDSALYLCASSIIETSGGAETQYFGPGTRLLVL.

In this sample, this clone turned up once. The chain has TRBV4-1 and TRBJ1-1, with a possible D match to TRBD1 (6 bases). The CDR3 runs to 13 residues. V lost 6 bases to trimming and J lost 5 bases, with 13 bases between them. CDR1 is MGHRA, CDR2 YSYEKL, per germline. CDR3 residues: CASRKTGRTEAFF. In nucleotides, the CDR3 is TGCGCCAGCAGAAAGACAGGTCGTACTGAAGCTTTCTTT.

This clone occurred once. V and J are TRBV7-2 and TRBJ1-3, with unresolved D. The CDR3 loop spans 14 amino acids. V lost 5 bases to trimming and J lost 4 bases, with 12 bases between them. CDR1 and CDR2 (germline): SGHTA, FQGNSA. The chain's CDR3 is CASSHNTNGNTIYF. The CDR3 bases are TGTGCCAGCAGCCATAACACCAACGGAAACACCATATATTTT.

A single count supports this clone. This chain uses TRBV7-9 with TRBJ1-5; possibly TRBD1 for D (5 bases). The CDR3 runs 16 residues. From germline, CDR1 is SEHNR and CDR2 FQNEAQ (reference sequence). V was trimmed by 1 base and J by 1 base, leaving 11 bases between them. CDR3 region: CASSLGAGQSNQPQHF. The CDR3 DNA sequence: TGTGCCAGCAGCTTAGGTGCGGGGCAGAGCAATCAGCCCCAGCATTTT.

V is TRBV7-9 and J is TRBJ1-2; D uncertain. The CDR3 contains 16 residues. Trimming took off 5 bases at V and 3 bases at J, with 19 bases between the two ends. Germline V gene sequence: CDR1 SEHNR, CDR2 FQNEAQ (reference sequence). Here the CDR3 reads CASSPPRIVPDYGYTF. CDR3 coding DNA: TGTGCCAGCAGCCCCCCCAGGATCGTTCCCGACTATGGCTACACCTTC.

The gene calls are TRBV6-4 and TRBJ2-2, with unresolved D. Germline CDR1 MRHNA, CDR2 SNTAGT. The V end was cut by 2 bases, the J end by 5 bases, with 9 bases between. The CDR3 sequence is 14 residues long. In DNA, the CDR3 is TGTGCCAGCAGTGACGAGGAATTTACCGGGGAGCTGTTTTTT. Translated, it gives CASSDEEFTGELFF.

The chain links TRBV7-2 to TRBJ1-6; unclear D gene. This CDR3 is built from 13 residues. V lost 2 bases and J lost 8, with 7 bases in between. Per the germline V gene, CDR1 is SGHTA and CDR2 is FQGNSA. The CDR3 sequence: CASSLNRYSPLHF. The CDR3 DNA reads as TGTGCCAGCAGCTTAAACAGATATTCACCCCTCCACTTT.

J is TRBJ1-2 and V is TRBV29-1; the D gene is possibly TRBD1 (5 bases). CDR1 and CDR2 (germline): SQVTM, ANQGSEA. The CDR3 consists of 13 residues. Trimming shortened V by 3 bases and J by 2 bases, and 10 bases separated the two germline ends. CDR3 protein: CSVELRENYGYTF. In DNA form, the CDR3 reads TGCAGCGTTGAGCTCAGGGAAAACTATGGCTACACCTTC.

V is TRBV5-1 and J is TRBJ2-3; 11 nucleotides align to TRBD2. Germline V gives CDR1 SGHRS, CDR2 YFSETQ. Trimming removed 4 bases from V and 0 bases from J; junction bases left unmatched: 10. This CDR3 region has 18 residues. CDR3 coding DNA: TGCGCCAGCAGCACTGGACTAGCGGGTGCCGCTAGCACAGATACGCAGTATTTT. Its translation: CASSTGLAGAASTDTQYF. Full variable domain (remainder filled in from reference TRBV5-1 and TRBJ2-3): KAGVTQTPRYLIKTRGQQVTLSCSPISGHRSVSWYQQTPGQGLQFLFEYFSETQRNKGNFPGRFSGRQFSNSRSEMNVSTLELGDSALYLCASSTGLAGAASTDTQYFGPGTRLTVL.

This chain joins TRBV5-1 and TRBJ2-5, with 8 bases fitting TRBD1. Germline values: CDR1 SGHRS, CDR2 YFSETQ. The J segment lost 1 base and the V segment lost 1 base, leaving 6 bases of the junction unmatched. The CDR3 is 16 amino acids. Here the CDR3 DNA reads TGCGCCAGCAGCTTGACCCCCCAGGGGGCCCAAGAGACCCAGTACTTC. This translates into CASSLTPQGAQETQYF.

This clone is a singleton in its sample. The chain combines TRBV7-2 with TRBJ1-6; 9 nucleotides align to TRBD1. CDR3 size: 14 residues. V was pared by 4 bases and J by 9 bases, with 4 bases of the junction left unmatched. CDR1 SGHTA and CDR2 FQGNSA come from the germline V gene. The CDR3, as DNA: TGTGCCAGCAGCTCTACAGGGGGCACTTCACCCCTCCACTTT. It is translated as CASSSTGGTSPLHF.

This clone has a single count. The chain couples TRBV6-6 to TRBJ1-1; D not resolved. Trimming cost V 7 bases and J 0 bases, with 15 bases left between them. The CDR3 covers 15 residues. Germline CDR1 and CDR2: MNHNY and SVGAGI (reference sequence). The CDR3 DNA reads as TGTGCCAGCATGCATATGGGTGACCTGAACACTGAAGCTTTCTTT. As protein: CASMHMGDLNTEAFF.

The V gene is TRBV6-2 or TRBV6-3, the J gene TRBJ1-2; D not certain. Germline V CDR1 and CDR2: MNHEY, SVGEGT. V dropped 2 bases and J dropped 4 bases, with 8 bases sitting between them. This CDR3 is built from 13 residues. CDR3 sequence reads: CASSYNPPYGYTF. In DNA form, the CDR3 reads TGTGCCAGCAGTTACAATCCTCCCTATGGCTACACCTTC.

The chain carries TRBV29-1 and TRBJ2-2, with 8 positions matching TRBD2. This CDR3 is built from 16 residues. CDR1 is SQVTM, CDR2 ANQGSEA, per germline. Losses at the gene ends were 8 bases for V and 0 bases for J; bases not matched to a gene: 11. CDR3 in DNA: TGCAGCACCCCGGGAGTGGGACTAGCGAACACCGGGGAGCTGTTTTTT. Its translation: CSTPGVGLANTGELFF.